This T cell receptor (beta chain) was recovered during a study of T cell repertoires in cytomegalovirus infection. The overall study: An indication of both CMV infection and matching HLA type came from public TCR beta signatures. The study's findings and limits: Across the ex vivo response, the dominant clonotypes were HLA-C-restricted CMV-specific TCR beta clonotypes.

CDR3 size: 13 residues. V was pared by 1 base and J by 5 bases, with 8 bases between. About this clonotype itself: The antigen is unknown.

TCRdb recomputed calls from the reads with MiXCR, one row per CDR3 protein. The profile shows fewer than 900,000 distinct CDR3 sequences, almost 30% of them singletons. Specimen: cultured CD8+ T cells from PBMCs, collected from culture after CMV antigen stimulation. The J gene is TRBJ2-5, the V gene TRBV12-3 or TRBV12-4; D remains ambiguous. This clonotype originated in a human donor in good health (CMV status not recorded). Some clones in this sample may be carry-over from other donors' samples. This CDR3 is CASSLGTWETQYF. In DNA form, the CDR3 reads TGTGCCAGCAGTTTAGGAACGTGGGAGACCCAGTACTTC.